Described below is a single T cell receptor (beta chain) sequence and its context. The table came from immunoSEQ multiplex PCR; TCRdb's copy has only in-frame clones and leaves some out. The table shows approximately 250,000 clones, with around 83% occurring only once. The sample originates from a study of blood T cell repertoires in COVID-19. Looking at the study overall: The United States, Italy and Spain supplied acute and convalescent COVID-19 samples.

Input material: peripheral blood. The sequence was obtained from a woman aged 35 to 49 who had recovered from COVID-19.

The CDR3 bases are TGTGCCAGCAGCTTAACTACGCGTCAGCCCCAGCATTTT. Its translation is CASSLTTRQPQHF. The chain carries TRBV7-2 and TRBJ1-5; D is uncertain. Per germline, CDR1 SGHTA and CDR2 FQGNSA. Trimming pared 2 bases from V and 6 bases from J, leaving 8 bases between. There are 13 residues in the CDR3.